This TCR beta chain was sequenced during a study of metastatic and nonmetastatic thyroid tumors. Study in general: Repertoire data that came from the blood and tumor or nodule tissue of malignant and benign thyroid patients were compared.

Patients were all untreated before their thyroid surgery. This clone was counted a few times. Its antigen remains unknown. The study's findings and limits: Reported TCR beta diversity, measured in blood and tumor, was significantly higher for malignant thyroid tumors than for benign nodules.

In the original processing: A classifier for distant metastasis in papillary thyroid cancer was constructed using CDR3 differences observed across clinicopathological groups. TCRdb used MiXCR to call clones anew from the PCR reads. The V and J calls and clone size come from TCRdb's table, not from the authors' own analysis. The sample lists some 11,000 clones, under 35% occurring once. Trimming removed 6 bases at V and 5 bases at J, with 17 bases between. The CDR3 sequence is 14 residues long. Germline V CDR1 and CDR2: LNHDA, SQIVND (reference sequence). Sequencing input: tumor tissue. This chain joins TRBV19 and TRBJ2-7; TRBD1 is a possible D gene (6 bases). The TCR comes from a female donor with papillary thyroid cancer or a benign thyroid nodule (not recorded which). Some clones in this sample may be carry-over from other donors' samples. CDR3 DNA: TGTGCCAGTAGGCACACAGGGAGTCAGGACGAGCAGTACTTC. Translation gives CASRHTGSQDEQYF.